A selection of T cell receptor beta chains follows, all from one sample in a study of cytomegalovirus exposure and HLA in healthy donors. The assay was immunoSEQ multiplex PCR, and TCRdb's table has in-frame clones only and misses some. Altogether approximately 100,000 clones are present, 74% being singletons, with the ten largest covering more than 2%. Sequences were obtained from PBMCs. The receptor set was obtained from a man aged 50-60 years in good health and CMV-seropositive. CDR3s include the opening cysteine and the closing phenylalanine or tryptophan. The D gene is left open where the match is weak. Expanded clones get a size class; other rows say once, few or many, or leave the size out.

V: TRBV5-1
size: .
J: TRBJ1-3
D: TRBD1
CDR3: CASSDPGTGERIYF
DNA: TGCGCCAGCTCCGATCCCGGGACAGGGGAACGGATATATTTT

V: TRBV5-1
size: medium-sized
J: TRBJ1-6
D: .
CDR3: CASSLDGNSPLHF
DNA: TGCGCCAGCAGCTTGGACGGTAATTCACCCCTCCACTTT

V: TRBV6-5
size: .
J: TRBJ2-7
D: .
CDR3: CASSYARHYEQYF
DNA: TGTGCCAGCAGCTACGCTCGACACTACGAGCAGTACTTC

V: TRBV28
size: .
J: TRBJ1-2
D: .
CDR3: CASSTDSPYGGYTF
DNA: TGTGCCAGCAGTACGGACAGTCCCTATGGTGGCTACACCTTC

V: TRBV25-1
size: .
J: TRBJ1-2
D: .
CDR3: CASTPSTVPYGYTF
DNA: TGTGCCAGCACTCCTTCGACAGTTCCCTATGGCTACACCTTC

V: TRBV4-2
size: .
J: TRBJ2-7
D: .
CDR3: CASSQGNGYEQYF
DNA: TGTGCCAGCAGCCAAGGTAACGGCTACGAGCAGTACTTC

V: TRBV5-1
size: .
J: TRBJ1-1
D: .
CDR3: CASYGQFNTEAFF
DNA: TGCGCCAGCTACGGACAGTTCAACACTGAAGCTTTCTTT

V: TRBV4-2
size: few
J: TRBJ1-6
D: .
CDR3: CASSQLPQGNNSPLHF
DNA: TGTGCCAGCAGCCAGCTTCCCCAGGGTAACAATTCACCCCTCCACTTT

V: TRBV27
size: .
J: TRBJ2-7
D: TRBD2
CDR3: CASSLGSAGGVYEQYF
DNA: TGTGCCAGCAGTCTGGGATCAGCGGGAGGAGTATACGAGCAGTACTTC

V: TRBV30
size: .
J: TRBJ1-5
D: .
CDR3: CAWTKHRDPPHQPQHF
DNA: TGTGCCTGGACAAAACACAGGGATCCCCCTCATCAGCCCCAGCATTTT

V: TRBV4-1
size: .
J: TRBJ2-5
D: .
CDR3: CASSQFGQNQETQYF
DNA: TGCGCCAGCAGCCAATTCGGACAGAACCAAGAGACCCAGTACTTC

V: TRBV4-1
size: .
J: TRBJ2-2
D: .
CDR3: CASSQAPGNTGELFF
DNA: TGCGCCAGCAGCCAGGCGCCAGGCAACACCGGGGAGCTGTTTTTT

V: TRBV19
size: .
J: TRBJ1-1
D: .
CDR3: CASTLGGWTEAFF
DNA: TGTGCCAGTACCCTCGGAGGATGGACTGAAGCTTTCTTT

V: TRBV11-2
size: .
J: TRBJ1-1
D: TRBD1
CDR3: CASSLEGTGWNTEAFF
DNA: TGTGCCAGCAGCTTAGAGGGGACAGGGTGGAACACTGAAGCTTTCTTT

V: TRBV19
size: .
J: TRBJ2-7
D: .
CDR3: CASREASGGGSVPGEQYF
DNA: TGTGCCAGTAGGGAAGCTTCCGGTGGTGGGTCGGTTCCGGGCGAGCAGTACTTC

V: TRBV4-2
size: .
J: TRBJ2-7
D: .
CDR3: CASSGGGIYEQYF
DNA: TGTGCCAGCAGCGGTGGCGGGATCTACGAGCAGTACTTC

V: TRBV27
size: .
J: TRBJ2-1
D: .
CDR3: CASSLVRVGEQFF
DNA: TGTGCCAGCAGTTTAGTCAGGGTGGGTGAGCAGTTCTTC

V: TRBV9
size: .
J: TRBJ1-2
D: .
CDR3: CASSVGRASNYGYTF
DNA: TGTGCCAGCAGCGTAGGAAGAGCGAGTAACTATGGCTACACCTTC

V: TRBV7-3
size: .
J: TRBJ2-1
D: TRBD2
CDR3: CASSFSGGASEQFF
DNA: TGTGCCAGCAGCTTTAGCGGGGGGGCTTCTGAGCAGTTCTTC

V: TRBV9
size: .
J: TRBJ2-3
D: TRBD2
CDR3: CASSPTPWLAGGTDTQYF
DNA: TGTGCCAGCAGCCCAACCCCCTGGCTAGCGGGGGGCACAGATACGCAGTATTTT

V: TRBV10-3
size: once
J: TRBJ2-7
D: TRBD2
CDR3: CAISDGMAGGPKEQYF
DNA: TGTGCCATCAGTGACGGGATGGCGGGAGGGCCTAAAGAGCAGTACTTC

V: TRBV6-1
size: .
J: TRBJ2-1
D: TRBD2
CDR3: CASSGRGGGAYNEQFF
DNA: TGTGCCAGCAGTGGGAGAGGCGGGGGGGCCTACAATGAGCAGTTCTTC

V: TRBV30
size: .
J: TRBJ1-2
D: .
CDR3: CAWSRGFGYTF
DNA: TGTGCCTGGAGTAGGGGTTTTGGCTACACCTTC

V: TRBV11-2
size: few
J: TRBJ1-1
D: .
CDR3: CASSYRSLEAFF
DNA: TGTGCCAGCAGCTACAGGTCCCTAGAAGCTTTCTTT

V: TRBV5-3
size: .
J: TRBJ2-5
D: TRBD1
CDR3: CARSLDRLQETQYF
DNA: TGTGCCAGAAGCCTGGACAGGCTCCAAGAGACCCAGTACTTC

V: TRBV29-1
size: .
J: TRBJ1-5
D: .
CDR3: CSVARGNDQPQHF
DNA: TGCAGCGTCGCTAGGGGAAACGATCAGCCCCAGCATTTT

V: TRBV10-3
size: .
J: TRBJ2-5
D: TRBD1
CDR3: CAISATKGQGAGTQYF
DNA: TGTGCCATCAGTGCCACGAAGGGACAGGGGGCTGGGACCCAGTACTTC

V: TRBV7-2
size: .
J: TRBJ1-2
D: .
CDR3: CASSLAPGNYGYTF
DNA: TGTGCCAGCAGCTTAGCGCCGGGGAACTATGGCTACACCTTC

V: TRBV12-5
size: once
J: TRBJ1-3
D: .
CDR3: CASGEVTIYF
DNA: TGTGCTAGTGGGGAGGTCACCATATATTTT

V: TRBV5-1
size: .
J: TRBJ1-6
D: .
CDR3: CASSFSTELGSSPLHF
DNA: TGCGCCAGCAGCTTTAGTACGGAGTTGGGTTCCTCACCCCTCCACTTT

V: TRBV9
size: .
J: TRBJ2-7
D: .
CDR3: CASSVKEGGVYEQYF
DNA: TGTGCCAGCAGCGTGAAGGAGGGAGGCGTTTACGAGCAGTACTTC

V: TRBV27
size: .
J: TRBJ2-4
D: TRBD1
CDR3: CASSPPGQENIQYF
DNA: TGTGCCAGCAGTCCCCCGGGACAGGAGAACATTCAGTACTTC

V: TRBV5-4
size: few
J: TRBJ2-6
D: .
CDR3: CASSLGAGVSGANVLTF
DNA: TGTGCCAGCAGCTTAGGGGCAGGCGTTAGTGGGGCCAACGTCCTGACTTTC

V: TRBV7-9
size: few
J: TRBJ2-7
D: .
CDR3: CASSGGSSPNYEQYF
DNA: TGTGCCAGCAGTGGAGGGTCCTCTCCCAACTACGAGCAGTACTTC

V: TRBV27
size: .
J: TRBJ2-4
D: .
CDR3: CASSSQGAQYF
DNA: TGTGCCAGCAGCTCCCAAGGGGCTCAGTACTTC